This TCR beta chain was recovered during a study of blood T cell repertoires in COVID-19. Overall study: Acute and convalescent COVID-19 specimens originated in the United States, Italy and Spain.

Sequencing used immunoSEQ multiplex PCR; TCRdb keeps in-frame clones, though not all of them. This sample has about 130,000 clones, with 78% found just once. Unmatched junction bases numbered 14, after V lost 5 bases and J lost 7 bases. This CDR3 is built from 15 residues. The germline V gene encodes CDR1 SGHTA and CDR2 FQGNSA. V gene TRBV7-2 combines with J gene TRBJ2-7, with 7 bases that match TRBD2. The receptor was derived from a man aged 60 to 69 who had recovered from COVID-19. Sequencing was done on a sample of peripheral blood. CDR3 DNA sequence: TGTGCCAGCAGCCCGGAGTTTAGCGGGTCGGGGGAGCAGTACTTC. Its protein is CASSPEFSGSGEQYF.